This passage covers 14 T cell receptor beta chains from one sample sequenced in a study of blood T cell repertoires in COVID-19. The method was immunoSEQ multiplex PCR; TCRdb's version includes in-frame clones alone and lacks a portion of them. The sample holds 70,000 to 80,000 clones, 84% seen once. The sequenced material came from peripheral blood. The receptors were gathered from a human donor in a cohort sampled during active COVID-19.

V and J are TRBV6-5 and TRBJ1-5; no reliable D call. This CDR3 comprises 12 residues. Trimming took 5 bases from V and 7 from J, leaving 9 bases between them. Germline CDR1 and CDR2: MNHEY and SVGAGI. CDR3 DNA sequence: TGTGCCAGCAGTCCTTATAAACAGCCCCAGCATTTT. Translating it yields CASSPYKQPQHF.

The V call is TRBV2, the J call TRBJ1-4; unclear D gene. The CDR3 is 15 amino acids. Per germline, CDR1 SNHLY and CDR2 FYNNEI. Trimming shortened V by 10 bases and J by 5 bases, and 20 bases separated the two germline ends. DNA of the CDR3: TGTGCCATTACGACTAGTAAAGGAACGAATGAAAAACTGTTTTTT. Encoded protein: CAITTSKGTNEKLFF.

This clone was seen only a few times. V and J are TRBV19 and TRBJ1-5; a possible D gene is TRBD1 (6 bases). Trimming took 2 bases from V and 5 from J, leaving 10 bases between them. Germline-derived CDR1 and CDR2 are LNHDA and SQIVND (reference sequence). CDR3 size: 14 residues. The CDR3 reads CASSIKAGDQPQHF. The DNA of the CDR3 is TGTGCCAGTAGTATAAAGGCAGGGGATCAGCCCCAGCATTTT.

V usage is TRBV6-5 and J usage is TRBJ2-1; 7 bases match TRBD2. The CDR3 totals 14 residues. After removal of 7 bases from V and 2 bases from J, the junction contained 5 bases not matched to a gene. Germline lookup yields CDR1 MNHEY and CDR2 SVGAGI. The CDR3 loop reads CASTPGGTYNEQFF. The CDR3, as DNA: TGTGCCAGCACCCCCGGGGGGACCTACAATGAGCAGTTCTTC.

V is TRBV19 and J is TRBJ1-2; 10 bases line up with TRBD1. The CDR3 has 16 amino acids. Germline CDR1 and CDR2: LNHDA and SQIVND (reference sequence). Losses at the gene ends were 5 bases for V and 6 bases for J; bases not matched to a gene: 12. This chain's CDR3 is CASSPDRGRVIDGYTF. The DNA for the CDR3 is TGTGCCAGTAGTCCTGACAGGGGGCGAGTAATTGATGGCTACACCTTC.

The chain recombines TRBV5-1 with TRBJ2-7, with 7 bases identical to TRBD1. Trimming cost V 4 bases and J 5 bases; bases outside gene matches: 6. Germline-derived CDR1 and CDR2 are SGHRS and YFSETQ. This CDR3 is built from 13 residues. DNA of the CDR3: TGCGCCAGCAGCCAACAGGGGTCCGACGAGCAGTACTTC. It translates to CASSQQGSDEQYF.

The chain employs TRBV5-1 and TRBJ2-1, with D possibly matching TRBD2 (6 bases). V was clipped by 4 bases and J by 5 bases, with 13 bases between them. This CDR3 comprises 14 residues. The germline V gene encodes CDR1 SGHRS and CDR2 YFSETQ. CDR3 loop: CASSPGTSDNEQFF. CDR3 coding DNA: TGCGCCAGCAGCCCGGGGACTTCCGACAATGAGCAGTTCTTC. Full variable domain (missing parts from reference TRBV5-1 and TRBJ2-1): KAGVTQTPRYLIKTRGQQVTLSCSPISGHRSVSWYQQTPGQGLQFLFEYFSETQRNKGNFPGRFSGRQFSNSRSEMNVSTLELGDSALYLCASSPGTSDNEQFFGPGTRLTVL.

A word on this clone: The sample holds other DNA sequences that translate to the same CDR3. The chain uses TRBV2 and TRBJ1-5, with a possible D match to TRBD1 (5 bases). The CDR3 is 12 amino acids. Trimming removed 8 bases from V and 2 bases from J, with 7 bases in between. Germline-derived CDR1 and CDR2 are SNHLY and FYNNEI. CDR3 amino acids: CASSGGNQPQHF. CDR3 nucleotides: TGTGCCAGCTCGGGGGGCAATCAGCCCCAGCATTTT. The full variable domain, completed using reference TRBV2 and TRBJ1-5, is EPEVTQTPSHQVTQMGQEVILRCVPISNHLYFYWYRQILGQKVEFLVSFYNNEISEKSEIFDDQFSVERPDGSNFTLKIRSTKLEDSAMYFCASSGGNQPQHFGDGTRLSIL.

CDR3 DNA: TGTGCCAGCAGTTTATATCAGGGTACGGCTGGCTACACCTTC. Translation gives CASSLYQGTAGYTF. The rearrangement uses TRBV28 and TRBJ1-2; maybe TRBD1 (5 bases). Trimming pared 1 base from V and 7 bases from J, leaving 13 bases between. Looked up from germline, CDR1 is MDHEN and CDR2 is SYDVKM. This CDR3 spans 14 amino acids.

The chain combines TRBV19 with TRBJ1-1, with a possible D match to TRBD1 (5 bases). The ends were cut back, 7 bases at V and 5 bases at J, with 20 bases in the middle. Germline CDR1 and CDR2: LNHDA and SQIVND (reference sequence). This CDR3 is built from 15 residues. CDR3 in amino acids: CASNLGLGPRTEAFF. In nucleotides, the CDR3 is TGTGCCAGTAATCTAGGGTTGGGGCCTCGGACTGAAGCTTTCTTT. Drawing the rest from reference TRBV19 and TRBJ1-1, the complete variable domain is DGGITQSPKYLFRKEGQNVTLSCEQNLNHDAMYWYRQDPGQGLRLIYYSQIVNDFQKGDIAEGYSVSREKKESFPLTVTSAQKNPTAFYLCASNLGLGPRTEAFFGQGTRLTVV.

This clone was seen a single time. The rearrangement links TRBV5-1 to TRBJ1-1; unclear D gene. Trimming removed 3 bases at V and 0 bases at J, with 15 bases between. The length of the CDR3 is 16 residues. Germline loops: CDR1 SGHRS, CDR2 YFSETQ. The CDR3 loop is CASSSLGGTMNTEAFF. In DNA, the CDR3 is TGCGCCAGCAGCTCCCTAGGCGGAACCATGAACACTGAAGCTTTCTTT.

This clone appeared once. J is TRBJ1-1 and V is TRBV29-1; a possible D gene is TRBD1 (5 bases). Per germline, CDR1 SQVTM and CDR2 ANQGSEA. V lost 7 bases and J lost 3, with 9 bases in between. This CDR3 contains 11 residues. The CDR3 spells CSAQGYTEAFF. CDR3 nucleotide sequence: TGCAGCGCTCAGGGATACACTGAAGCTTTCTTT.

The chain couples TRBV14 to TRBJ1-6; 9 bases align to TRBD1. The CDR3 sequence is 17 residues long. Germline V lookup: CDR1 SGHDN, CDR2 FVKESK. Losses at the gene ends were 5 bases for V and 7 bases for J; bases not matched to a gene: 12. CDR3 protein: CASSIEQGAFLNSPLHF. The CDR3 DNA follows: TGTGCCAGCAGCATAGAACAGGGGGCTTTCCTGAATTCACCCCTCCACTTT.

This clone was counted once. The chain recombines TRBV2 with TRBJ1-5, with D possibly being TRBD1 (5 bases). Germline lookup yields CDR1 SNHLY and CDR2 FYNNEI. This CDR3 spans 14 amino acids. V was trimmed by 3 bases and J by 7 bases, leaving 13 bases between them. The CDR3 protein is CASSDRVVRQPQHF. The CDR3, as DNA: TGTGCCAGCAGTGACAGGGTAGTGCGGCAGCCCCAGCATTTT. The full variable domain, its missing parts supplied by reference TRBV2 and TRBJ1-5, is EPEVTQTPSHQVTQMGQEVILRCVPISNHLYFYWYRQILGQKVEFLVSFYNNEISEKSEIFDDQFSVERPDGSNFTLKIRSTKLEDSAMYFCASSDRVVRQPQHFGDGTRLSIL.